These T cell receptor beta chains were read from a single sample in a study of graft-versus-host responses after intestinal transplantation. For these receptors, no antigen is known. The repertoire was sequenced with immunoSEQ multiplex PCR; TCRdb's copy has only in-frame clones and lacks some. The data show tens of thousands of clones, about 93% seen once. This specimen consisted of unstimulated CD8+ T cells sorted from spleen or lymph node cells, obtained before intestinal transplant. The receptors were sampled from a human donor who received an intestinal transplant. CDR3s include the opening cysteine and the closing phenylalanine or tryptophan. Fields, in order: D gene, clone size, J gene, V gene, CDR3 protein, CDR3 DNA. D genes are given only for firm matches. Part of the rows lack a size; the others show once, few, many or a class for expanded clones.

TRBD1,.,TRBJ1-2,TRBV7-2,CASSLHPPGTGEGYTF,TGTGCCAGCAGCTTACACCCCCCAGGGACAGGGGAGGGCTACACCTTC
TRBD1,.,TRBJ1-2,TRBV5-6,CASSLGTGGDGYTF,TGTGCCAGCAGCTTAGGGACAGGAGGAGATGGCTACACCTTC
TRBD2,.,TRBJ2-1,TRBV15,CATSTLADSYNEQFF,TGTGCCACCAGCACACTAGCGGACTCCTACAATGAGCAGTTCTTC
TRBD2,.,TRBJ2-4,TRBV28,CASSSGTSGENIQYF,TGTGCCAGCAGCTCGGGGACTAGCGGGGAAAACATTCAGTACTTC
TRBD1,.,TRBJ1-5,TRBV5-6,CASSSGTGGQPQHF,TGTGCCAGCAGCTCGGGGACAGGCGGTCAGCCCCAGCATTTT
TRBD2,.,TRBJ2-2,TRBV27,CASSLASGVNTGELFF,TGTGCCAGCAGTTTAGCTAGCGGGGTGAACACCGGGGAGCTGTTTTTT
TRBD1,.,TRBJ2-7,TRBV6-1,CASSDDSLGRDRIPYEQYF,TGTGCCAGCAGTGACGATTCTTTAGGGCGGGACAGGATACCCTACGAGCAGTACTTC
TRBD2,.,TRBJ2-7,TRBV27,CASSLSGEAYEQYF,TGTGCCAGCAGTTTGAGCGGGGAAGCCTACGAGCAGTACTTC
TRBD1,once,TRBJ1-6,TRBV4-2,CASSQDGGQGGSPLHF,TGTGCCAGCAGCCAAGATGGGGGACAGGGGGGTTCACCCCTCCACTTT
.,.,TRBJ1-5,TRBV4-1,CASSQSVGLVNQPQHF,TGCGCCAGCAGCCAATCCGTGGGACTGGTTAATCAGCCCCAGCATTTT
TRBD2,.,TRBJ2-1,TRBV7-6,CASSPPTSAISYNEQFF,TGTGCCAGCAGCCCTCCGACTAGCGCGATCTCCTACAATGAGCAGTTCTTC
TRBD1,.,TRBJ2-3,TRBV14,CASRDRGTDTQYF,TGTGCCAGCAGGGACAGGGGCACAGATACGCAGTATTTT
TRBD2,.,TRBJ2-7,TRBV5-1,CASTLAGSYEQYF,TGCGCCAGCACCCTAGCGGGATCCTACGAGCAGTACTTC
.,.,TRBJ1-5,TRBV15,CATSRDLGLGSNQPQHF,TGTGCCACCAGCAGAGATCTCGGACTGGGGAGTAATCAGCCCCAGCATTTT
TRBD2,.,TRBJ2-7,TRBV5-4,CASSFRTRPYEQYF,TGTGCCAGCAGCTTCCGGACTAGGCCCTACGAGCAGTACTTC
.,.,TRBJ2-3,TRBV27,CASSLVEGPDTQYF,TGTGCCAGCAGTCTGGTCGAGGGCCCAGATACGCAGTATTTT
.,.,TRBJ2-7,TRBV11-2,CASSADSITGFEQYF,TGTGCCAGCAGCGCCGACTCTATTACAGGGTTCGAGCAGTACTTC
.,.,TRBJ1-4,TRBV5-6,CASSLVFAGDEKLFF,TGTGCCAGCAGCTTGGTCTTTGCGGGGGATGAAAAACTGTTTTTT
.,.,TRBJ1-3,TRBV4-1,CASSQVWQGFGNTIYF,TGCGCCAGCAGCCAGGTCTGGCAGGGTTTTGGAAACACCATATATTTT
.,.,TRBJ2-7,TRBV30,CAWNPRGAISHEQYF,TGTGCCTGGAACCCCAGGGGCGCGATATCCCACGAGCAGTACTTC
.,.,TRBJ2-5,TRBV4-1,CASSYRDTNQETQYF,TGCGCCAGCAGCTACAGGGATACGAACCAAGAGACCCAGTACTTC
TRBD2,once,TRBJ2-1,TRBV6-4,CASSEGLELSEQFF,TGTGCCAGCAGTGAGGGACTAGAGTTAAGTGAGCAGTTCTTC
TRBD2,.,TRBJ2-1,TRBV6-5,CASSTGLAGVNEQFF,TGTGCCAGCAGTACTGGACTAGCGGGAGTAAATGAGCAGTTCTTC
TRBD1,.,TRBJ1-2,TRBV5-8,CASSPLQGPYGYTF,TGTGCCAGCAGCCCACTACAGGGGCCCTATGGCTACACCTTC
.,.,TRBJ2-7,TRBV13,CASSFSTKSYEQYF,TGTGCCAGCAGCTTCAGTACAAAGTCCTACGAGCAGTACTTC
.,once,TRBJ2-7,TRBV10-3,CAASGVVYEQYF,TGTGCCGCCTCCGGGGTCGTGTACGAGCAGTACTTC
TRBD1,.,TRBJ2-7,TRBV30,CAWSVGTGPYEQYF,TGTGCCTGGAGTGTGGGGACAGGGCCCTACGAGCAGTACTTC
TRBD2,.,TRBJ2-7,TRBV14,CASSQYTSGFHEQYF,TGTGCCAGCAGCCAATACACTAGCGGGTTCCACGAGCAGTACTTC
.,.,TRBJ1-2,TRBV28,CASSKYSPPNYGYTF,TGTGCCAGCTCTAAGTACTCTCCCCCTAACTATGGCTACACCTTC
TRBD1,once,TRBJ2-7,TRBV27,CASSFSGQGAWEQYF,TGTGCCAGCAGTTTTTCGGGACAGGGGGCTTGGGAGCAGTACTTC
TRBD1,.,TRBJ1-2,TRBV6-5,CASRPTGAFYGYTF,TGTGCCAGCAGACCCACAGGGGCCTTCTATGGCTACACCTTC
TRBD1,.,TRBJ2-3,TRBV4-1,CASSQKDRGTDTQYF,TGCGCCAGCAGCCAAAAGGACAGGGGGACCGATACGCAGTATTTT
TRBD1,.,TRBJ1-1,TRBV4-1,CASSPPGQGGTEAFF,TGCGCCAGCAGCCCCCCCGGACAGGGGGGCACTGAAGCTTTCTTT
.,.,TRBJ2-5,TRBV7-9,CASSLLGVQETQYF,TGTGCCAGCAGCTTATTAGGAGTTCAAGAGACCCAGTACTTC
.,.,TRBJ1-2,TRBV27,CASSLRGNYGYTF,TGTGCCAGCAGTTTACGGGGGAACTATGGCTACACCTTC
.,.,TRBJ1-5,TRBV5-1,CASSPFSSNQPQHF,TGCGCCAGCAGTCCGTTTTCCAGCAATCAGCCCCAGCATTTT
.,.,TRBJ2-3,TRBV12-5,CASGLVMGSTDTQYF,TGTGCTAGTGGTTTGGTAATGGGCAGCACAGATACGCAGTATTTT